This passage covers 19 T cell receptor beta chains from one sample sequenced in a study of CD8 T cells in ankylosing spondylitis. Study-wide findings and caveats: Apparently characteristic of ankylosing spondylitis blood was a TCR beta motif (eight highly homologous variants).

MiXCR was run by TCRdb on the 5' RACE reads, yielding one entry per CDR3 protein. The data show roughly 90,000 distinct CDR3 sequences, with around 8.5% seen just once and roughly 29% held by the top ten. Which antigens these TCRs recognize remains unknown. The sample taken for sequencing was blood, either unsorted or a sorted T cell fraction (not recorded which). Receptors were obtained from a male donor with ankylosing spondylitis.

This clonotype has a handful of counts. The CDR3 coding sequence is TGTGCCAGCAGTGACTCGGAGGGATACAATGAGCAGTTCTTC. It specifies CASSDSEGYNEQFF. The chain couples TRBV6-4 to TRBJ2-1, with D perhaps matching TRBD2 (6 bases). This CDR3 comprises 14 residues. In germline, CDR1 is MRHNA, CDR2 SNTAGT. Trimming cost V 0 bases and J 4 bases, with 7 bases left between them.

The CDR3 protein is CSVVDGNNQPQHF. For the CDR3, the DNA is TGCAGCGTTGTCGATGGTAACAATCAGCCCCAGCATTTT. This chain links TRBV29-1 with TRBJ1-5; D not certain. Deletions cut 4 bases from V and 3 bases from J, with 10 bases between. The CDR3 is made up of 13 amino acids. Germline CDR1 is SQVTM and CDR2 is ANQGSEA.

This clonotype was seen ten or more times. This rearrangement joins TRBV6-1 to TRBJ2-2, with 11 positions matching TRBD1. Germline CDR1 is MNHNS and CDR2 is SASEGT. V was pared by 1 base and J by 3 bases, with 4 bases of the junction left unmatched. This CDR3 contains 17 residues. Here the CDR3 reads CASSEERDRGDTGELFF. The CDR3 DNA reads as TGTGCCAGCAGTGAAGAACGGGACAGGGGGGACACCGGGGAGCTGTTTTTT.

This clonotype was recorded many times. The rearrangement links TRBV27 to TRBJ2-5; D is unclear. The V gene's germline CDR1 is MNHEY and CDR2 SMNVEV (reference sequence). CDR3 length equals 12 residues. V gave up 5 bases and J gave up 5 bases, with 9 bases separating them. DNA of the CDR3: TGTGCCAGCAGTCCCCCTGGTGAGACCCAGTACTTC. Amino acid sequence: CASSPPGETQYF.

DNA of the CDR3: TGTGCCAGCAGCTTATGGCGGGAGATAGATGAGCAGTTCTTC. Protein: CASSLWREIDEQFF. The genes are TRBV11-2 and TRBJ2-1; 7 nucleotides match TRBD2. The CDR3 consists of 14 residues. The germline V gene has CDR1 SGHAT and CDR2 FQNNGV. V was clipped by 2 bases and J by 8 bases; unmatched bases: 6.

This clonotype was recorded at least ten times. V usage is TRBV13 and J usage is TRBJ2-1; D remains unclear. V was clipped by 3 bases and J by 4 bases, with 10 bases between them. This CDR3 region has 14 residues. Germline lookup yields CDR1 PRHDT and CDR2 FYEKMQ (reference sequence). As DNA, the CDR3 is TGTGCCAGCAGCTTTTTCGAAGGGTACAATGAGCAGTTCTTC. Translated, it gives CASSFFEGYNEQFF.

This clonotype was observed many times. CDR3 in DNA: TGTGCCAGCAGTGAGGGACCTTGGGAGACCCAGTACTTC. This encodes CASSEGPWETQYF. This chain uses TRBV25-1 with TRBJ2-5, with D perhaps assigned TRBD1 or TRBD2 (5 bases each). The CDR3 has 13 residues. CDR1 and CDR2 from the germline V gene are MGHDK and SYGVNS. Trimming pared 3 bases from V and 5 bases from J, leaving 10 bases between.

This clonotype has ten or more counts. This sequence joins TRBV4-1 and TRBJ2-1; 8 nucleotides line up with TRBD2. There are 15 residues in the CDR3. Germline CDR1 MGHRA, CDR2 YSYEKL. V lost 1 base to trimming and J lost 2 bases; unmatched junction nucleotides: 1. The CDR3 DNA reads TGCGCCAGCAGCCAAGGACTAGCGCCCTACAATGAGCAGTTCTTC. This encodes CASSQGLAPYNEQFF.

This clonotype has a count of ten or more. This chain connects TRBV24-1 to TRBJ2-1; 8 nucleotides agree with TRBD1. The germline CDR1 and CDR2 sequences are KGHDR and SFDVKD. The junction had 13 bases not matched to a gene; V was cut back by 0 bases and J by 10 bases. This CDR3 spans 17 amino acids. CDR3: CATSDLQGTGGSEEQFF. DNA for the CDR3: TGTGCCACCAGTGATTTGCAAGGTACAGGGGGTTCAGAGGAGCAGTTCTTC.

There are many counts of this clonotype. The chain's CDR3 is CASSLAGAGNQPQHF. In DNA form, the CDR3 reads TGCGCCAGCAGCTTGGCAGGGGCGGGCAATCAGCCCCAGCATTTT. The gene calls are TRBV5-1 and TRBJ1-5; TRBD1 is a possible D gene (6 bases). The CDR3 runs to 15 residues. Germline CDR1 is SGHRS and CDR2 is YFSETQ. V was cut by 0 bases and J by 2 bases, with 9 bases left in between.

This clonotype has only a few counts. V is TRBV24-1 and J is TRBJ2-7; the D is unclear. This CDR3 region has 10 residues. V lost 9 bases, J lost 9 bases, and 11 bases lay in between. Germline CDR1 is KGHDR and CDR2 is SFDVKD. The CDR3 sequence: CATFYPGQYV. Here the CDR3 DNA reads TGTGCCACCTTCTATCCTGGGCAGTACGTC.

This clonotype appeared many times. V usage is TRBV20-1 and J usage is TRBJ1-5; D not resolved. Trimming pared 1 base from V and 5 bases from J, leaving 9 bases between. Per germline, CDR1 DFQATT and CDR2 SNEGSKA (reference sequence). The CDR3 runs 13 residues. The CDR3 nucleotides read TGCAGTGCTAGAGTCGGGAGATATCAGCCCCAGCATTTT. This gives the protein CSARVGRYQPQHF.

This clonotype has just a few counts. The V gene is TRBV5-1, the J gene TRBJ2-1, with 14 bases matching TRBD2. Germline CDR1 and CDR2: SGHRS and YFSETQ. The trim removed 4 bases at V and 7 bases at J, leaving 10 bases unmatched. The CDR3 loop spans 17 amino acids. CDR3 sequence (DNA): TGCGCCAGCAGCCCGGGACTAGCGGGAGCATTTGAGAATGAGCAGTTCTTC. The encoded protein is CASSPGLAGAFENEQFF. The whole variable domain, remainder taken from reference TRBV5-1 and TRBJ2-1, is KAGVTQTPRYLIKTRGQQVTLSCSPISGHRSVSWYQQTPGQGLQFLFEYFSETQRNKGNFPGRFSGRQFSNSRSEMNVSTLELGDSALYLCASSPGLAGAFENEQFFGPGTRLTVL.

This clonotype was found a few times. The chain uses TRBV6-4 and TRBJ2-3; no clear D. Per the germline V gene, CDR1 is MRHNA and CDR2 is SNTAGT. This CDR3 has 15 residues. V lost 3 bases to trimming and J lost 1 base, with 11 bases between them. For the CDR3, the DNA is TGTGCCAGCAGTGAACGAGGTTCGGGCACAGATACGCAGTATTTT. Translation gives CASSERGSGTDTQYF.

This clonotype was seen at least ten times. The chain has TRBV12-3 or TRBV12-4 and TRBJ2-1; no firm D call. Trimming shortened V by 7 bases and J by 3 bases, and 7 bases separated the two germline ends. This CDR3 has 12 residues. The CDR3 is CASTHFYNEQFF. CDR3 in DNA: TGTGCCAGCACTCATTTCTACAATGAGCAGTTCTTC.

This clonotype appeared many times. The chain employs TRBV25-1 and TRBJ1-2; D perhaps matches TRBD1 (6 bases). The CDR3 is 14 residues long. V gave up 5 bases and J gave up 3 bases, with 13 bases separating them. CDR1 is MGHDK and CDR2 is SYGVNS in the germline V gene. For the CDR3, the DNA is TGTGCCAGCAGTTTCCGGGGGCGAGACTATGGCTACACCTTC. It codes for CASSFRGRDYGYTF.

The rearrangement uses TRBV4-1 and TRBJ2-1; 10 bases are a match to TRBD2. Germline trimming cut 0 bases from V and 2 bases from J; bases unmatched to any gene: 4. Germline-derived CDR1 and CDR2 are MGHRA and YSYEKL. CDR3 length: 17 amino acids. CDR3 nucleotides: TGCGCCAGCAGCCAAGATGGAAGCGGGGGGGCCTACAATGAGCAGTTCTTC. It encodes CASSQDGSGGAYNEQFF.

The chain joins TRBV6-1 to TRBJ1-5; 9 bases are a match to TRBD1. With 6 bases clipped from V and 4 bases from J, the junction kept 13 bases outside the gene matches. The CDR3 is made up of 17 amino acids. Germline V gene lookup returns CDR1 MNHNS and CDR2 SASEGT. The CDR3 loop reads CASSINRGLSPNQPQHF. DNA for the CDR3: TGTGCCAGCAGCATCAACAGGGGGCTAAGTCCAAATCAGCCCCAGCATTTT.

This clonotype appeared many times. The chain is built from TRBV10-1 and TRBJ2-3; D unresolved. The V gene's germline CDR1 is WNHNN and CDR2 SYGVQD (reference sequence). The CDR3 extends over 14 amino acids. Trimming left V 3 bases short and J 1 base short, with 8 bases between. For the CDR3, the DNA is TGCGCCAGCAGTGATAGCCTGGGCACAGATACGCAGTATTTT. Translation: CASSDSLGTDTQYF.